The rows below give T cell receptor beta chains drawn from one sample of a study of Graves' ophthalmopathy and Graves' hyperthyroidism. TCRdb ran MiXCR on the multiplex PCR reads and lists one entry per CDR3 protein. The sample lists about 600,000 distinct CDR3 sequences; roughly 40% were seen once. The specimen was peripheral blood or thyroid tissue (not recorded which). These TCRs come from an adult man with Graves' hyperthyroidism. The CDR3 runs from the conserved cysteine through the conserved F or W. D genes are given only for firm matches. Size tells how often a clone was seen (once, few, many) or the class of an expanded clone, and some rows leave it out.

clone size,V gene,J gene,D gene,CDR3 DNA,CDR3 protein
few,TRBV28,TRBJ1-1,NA,TGTGCCAGCAGTTTAATAATCACTGAAGCTTTCTTT,CASSLIITEAFF
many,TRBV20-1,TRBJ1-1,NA,TGCAGTGCTAAGATCGGTGCGAACACTGAAGCTTTCTTT,CSAKIGANTEAFF
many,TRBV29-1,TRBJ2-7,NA,TGCAGCTCGAAGGAGACAGGATTATACGAGCAGTACTTC,CSSKETGLYEQYF
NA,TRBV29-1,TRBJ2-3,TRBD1,TGCAGCGTTGCAGGGGGAACAGATACGCAGTATTTT,CSVAGGTDTQYF
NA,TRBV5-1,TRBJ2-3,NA,TGCGCCAGCAGCTTGGGAAGGGTGGCAGATACGCAGTATTTT,CASSLGRVADTQYF
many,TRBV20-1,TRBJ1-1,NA,TGCAGGGGGGGAGGTGACACTGAAGCTTTCTTT,CRGGGDTEAFF
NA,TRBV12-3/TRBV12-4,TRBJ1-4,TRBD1,TGTGCCAGCAGCCGACCGGGACAGGGGGCGACTAATGAAAAACTGTTTTTT,CASSRPGQGATNEKLFF
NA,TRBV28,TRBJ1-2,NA,TGTGCCAGCACCGAGGGGTCGGGTGGCTACACCTTC,CASTEGSGGYTF
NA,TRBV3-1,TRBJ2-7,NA,TGTGCCAGCAGCCAAGATGCCGACGAGCAGTACTTC,CASSQDADEQYF
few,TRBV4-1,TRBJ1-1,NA,TGCGCCAGCAGCCAAGTTGACCCCATGAACACTGAAGCTTTCTTT,CASSQVDPMNTEAFF
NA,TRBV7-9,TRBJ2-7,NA,TGTGCCAGCAGCTCCTGGGACGACGAGCAGTACTTC,CASSSWDDEQYF
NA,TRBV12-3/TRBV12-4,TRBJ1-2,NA,TGTGCCAGCAGTTTTGCGGCCCGGGAAGGCTACACCTTC,CASSFAAREGYTF
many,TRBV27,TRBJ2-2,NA,TGTGCCAGCAGTTTAGGGGGCGGAGCAGGGGCGACCGGGGAGCTGTTTTTT,CASSLGGGAGATGELFF
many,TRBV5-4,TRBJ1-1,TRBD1,TGTGCCAGCAGTTCATACAGGGGTAGCACTGAAGCTTTCTTT,CASSSYRGSTEAFF